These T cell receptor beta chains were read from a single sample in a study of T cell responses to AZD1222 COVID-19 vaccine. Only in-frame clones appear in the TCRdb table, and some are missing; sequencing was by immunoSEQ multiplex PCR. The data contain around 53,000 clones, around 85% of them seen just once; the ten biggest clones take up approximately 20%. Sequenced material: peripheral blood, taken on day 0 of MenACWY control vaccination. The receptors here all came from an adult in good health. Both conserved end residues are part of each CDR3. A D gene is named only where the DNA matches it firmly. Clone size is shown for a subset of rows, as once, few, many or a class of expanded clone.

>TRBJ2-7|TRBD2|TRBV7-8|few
TGTGCCAGCAGCCCCATGAGCGGGATCGCCTACGAGCAGTACTTC
CASSPMSGIAYEQYF
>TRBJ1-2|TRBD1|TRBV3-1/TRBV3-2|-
TGTGCCAGCAGCTATATTAAGGGACAGGGAAGAGATGGCTACACCTTC
CASSYIKGQGRDGYTF
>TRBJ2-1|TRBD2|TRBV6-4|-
TGTGCCAGCAGTGAGCTAGCGGGTGGAAATGAGCAGTTCTTC
CASSELAGGNEQFF
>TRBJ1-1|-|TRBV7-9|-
TGTGCCAGCAGCTTAGAAATTCCTGAAGCTTTCTTT
CASSLEIPEAFF
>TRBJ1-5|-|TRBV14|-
TGTGCCAGCAGCCAAGATGGTGCAGGGTGGGAGATATGTCAGCCCCAGCATTTT
CASSQDGAGWEICQPQHF
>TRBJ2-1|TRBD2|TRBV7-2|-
TGTGCCAGCAGCTTTGGACTAGCGGGCTCCTACAATGAGCAGTTCTTC
CASSFGLAGSYNEQFF
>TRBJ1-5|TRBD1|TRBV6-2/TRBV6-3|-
TGTGCCAGCAGTAACGGGCCGGGACAGGGCCTTGGCAATCAGCCCCAGCATTTT
CASSNGPGQGLGNQPQHF
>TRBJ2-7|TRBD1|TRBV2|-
TGTGCCAGCCGGGACAGCTACGAGCAGTACTTC
CASRDSYEQYF
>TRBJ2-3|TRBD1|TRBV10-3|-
TGTGCCATCAGGGACAGGCTGGGGGATACGCAGTATTTT
CAIRDRLGDTQYF
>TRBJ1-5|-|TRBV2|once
TGTGCCAGCAGCCAGACGCGCAATCAGCCCCAGCATTTT
CASSQTRNQPQHF
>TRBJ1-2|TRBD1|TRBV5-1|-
TGCGCCAGCAGCTTGGGACAGGGTGGTAATGGCTACACCTTC
CASSLGQGGNGYTF
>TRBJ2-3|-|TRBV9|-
TGTGCCAGCAGCGTAGCTACCGGGTCCCGGGCAGATACGCAGTATTTT
CASSVATGSRADTQYF
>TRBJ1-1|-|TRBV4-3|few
TGCGCCAGCAGCCAAGATGGAGGGAACACTGAAGCTTTCTTT
CASSQDGGNTEAFF
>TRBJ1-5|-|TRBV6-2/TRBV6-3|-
TGTGCCAGCAGTTACTTCGGTCCGAGTCAGCCCCAGCATTTT
CASSYFGPSQPQHF
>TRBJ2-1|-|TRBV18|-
TGTGCCAGCTCATCCAATACAGGGCGCTCCTACAATGAGCAGTTCTTC
CASSSNTGRSYNEQFF
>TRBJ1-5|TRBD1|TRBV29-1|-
TGCAGCGTTGAGGGACAGTTCGGGCAGCCCCAGCATTTT
CSVEGQFGQPQHF
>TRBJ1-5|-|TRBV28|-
TGTGCCAGCATTAACCGAGGCAATCAGCCCCAGCATTTT
CASINRGNQPQHF
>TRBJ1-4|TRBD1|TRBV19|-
TGTGCCAGTAGTCACGCAGGGGGAGACGAAAAACTGTTTTTT
CASSHAGGDEKLFF
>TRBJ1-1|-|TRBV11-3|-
TGTGCCAGCAGCTTAGAGGAGGGGGTAGGGGACACTGAAGCTTTCTTT
CASSLEEGVGDTEAFF
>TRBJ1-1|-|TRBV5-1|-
TGCGCCAGCAGCTTGGCCCGGGAAAGGACTGAAGCTTTCTTT
CASSLARERTEAFF
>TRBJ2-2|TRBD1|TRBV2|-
TGTGCCAGCAGTGACACCAACGACAGGGCGGTGAACACCGGGGAGCTGTTTTTT
CASSDTNDRAVNTGELFF
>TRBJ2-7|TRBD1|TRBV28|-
TGTGCCAGCAGTCCACGACAGGGAACGTTCCACGAGCAGTACTTC
CASSPRQGTFHEQYF
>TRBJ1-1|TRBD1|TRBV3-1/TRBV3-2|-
TGTGCCAGCAGCCAACCCCTGGGACAGGGCCGGACTGAAGCTTTCTTT
CASSQPLGQGRTEAFF
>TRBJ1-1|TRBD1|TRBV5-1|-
TGCGCCAGCAGCCTTACTGGACAGGGTGGCACTGAAGCTTTCTTT
CASSLTGQGGTEAFF
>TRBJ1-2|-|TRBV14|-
TGTGCCAGCAGCCAGACGCGACTGACGTTAAACTATGGCTACACCTTC
CASSQTRLTLNYGYTF
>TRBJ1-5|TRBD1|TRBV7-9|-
TGTGCCAGCAGCTTAGCGGGTGGGACAGGGAGTAAGCCCCAGCATTTT
CASSLAGGTGSKPQHF
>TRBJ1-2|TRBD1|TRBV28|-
TGTGCCAGCGGGGGGACAGGGGAAAACTATGGCTACACCTTC
CASGGTGENYGYTF
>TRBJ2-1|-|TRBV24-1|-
TGTGCCACCAGTGACCCTCAAACAATTGGGTTTGAGCAGTTCTTC
CATSDPQTIGFEQFF
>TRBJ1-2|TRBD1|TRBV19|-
TGTGCCAGTAGTATGGGACAGGCCGGTTTTAACTATGGCTACACCTTC
CASSMGQAGFNYGYTF
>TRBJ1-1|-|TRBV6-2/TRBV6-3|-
TGTGCCAGCAGTCGGATGAACACTGAAGCTTTCTTT
CASSRMNTEAFF
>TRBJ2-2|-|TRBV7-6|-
TGTGCCAGCAGCTTAGCGGCTAGCACCGGGGAGCTGTTTTTT
CASSLAASTGELFF